The source of this T cell receptor beta chain is a study of cytotoxic CD8 clonotypes in ibrutinib-treated CLL. Overall study: The patients, about a dozen relapsed/refractory and around 15 treatment-naive, included 17 who were IGHV unmutated. Partial responders roughly 25, complete 2; some twelve progressed and some 14 stayed in remission by median 68 months. The sample average was approximately 250,000 productive templates and 85,000 to 100,000 productive rearrangements. General observations from the study: The public clonotypes identified were infrequent and showed contraction or stability on treatment.

The data were produced by immunoSEQ multiplex PCR, yet TCRdb's version contains in-frame clones alone and is incomplete. Found here are about 160,000 clones, roughly 80% of them singletons; the top ten hold around 4.5%. Comment on this clone: Its matching antigen is unknown.

Sequences were derived from PBMCs, sampled after 24 months of ibrutinib treatment. The source is a human donor with chronic lymphocytic leukemia.

CDR3 sequence: CASSFFRGNQPQHF. In DNA form, the CDR3 reads TGTGCCAGCAGCTTTTTCAGGGGCAATCAGCCCCAGCATTTT. This rearrangement joins TRBV5-6 to TRBJ1-5, with D possibly TRBD1 on 5 matching bases. The germline CDR1 and CDR2 sequences are SGHDT and YYEEEE. The V gene lost 2 bases and the J gene lost 2 bases, with 8 bases spanning the gap. The CDR3 runs to 14 residues.